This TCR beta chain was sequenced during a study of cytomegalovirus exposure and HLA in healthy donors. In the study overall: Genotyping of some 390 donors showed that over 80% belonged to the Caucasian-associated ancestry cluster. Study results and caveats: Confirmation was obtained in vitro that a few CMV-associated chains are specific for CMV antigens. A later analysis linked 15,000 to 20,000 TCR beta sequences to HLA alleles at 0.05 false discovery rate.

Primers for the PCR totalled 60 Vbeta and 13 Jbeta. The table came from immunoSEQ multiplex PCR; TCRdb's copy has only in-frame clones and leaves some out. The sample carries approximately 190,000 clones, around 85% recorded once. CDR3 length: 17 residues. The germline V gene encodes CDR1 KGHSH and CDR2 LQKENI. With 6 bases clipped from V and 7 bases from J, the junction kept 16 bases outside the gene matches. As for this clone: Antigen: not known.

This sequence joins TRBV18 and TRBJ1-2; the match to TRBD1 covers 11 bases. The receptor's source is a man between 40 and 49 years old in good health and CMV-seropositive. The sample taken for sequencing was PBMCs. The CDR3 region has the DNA TGTGCCAGCTCCCTTAGCACCCCGGTCGGACAGGGGGCTGGCTACACCTTC. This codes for CASSLSTPVGQGAGYTF.